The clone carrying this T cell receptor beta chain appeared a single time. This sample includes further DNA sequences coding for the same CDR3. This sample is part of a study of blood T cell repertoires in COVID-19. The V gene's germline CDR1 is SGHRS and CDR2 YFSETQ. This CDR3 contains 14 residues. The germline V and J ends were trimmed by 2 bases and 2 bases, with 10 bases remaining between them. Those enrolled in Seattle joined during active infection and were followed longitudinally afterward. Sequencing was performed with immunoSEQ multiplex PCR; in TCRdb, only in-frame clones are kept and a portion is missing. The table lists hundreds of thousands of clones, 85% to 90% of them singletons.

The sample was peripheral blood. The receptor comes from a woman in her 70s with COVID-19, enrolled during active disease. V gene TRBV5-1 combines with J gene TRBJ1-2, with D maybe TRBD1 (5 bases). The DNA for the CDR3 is TGCGCCAGCAGCTTATCTGGGGCGAACTATGGCTACACCTTC. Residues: CASSLSGANYGYTF. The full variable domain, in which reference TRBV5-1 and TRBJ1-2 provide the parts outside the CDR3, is KAGVTQTPRYLIKTRGQQVTLSCSPISGHRSVSWYQQTPGQGLQFLFEYFSETQRNKGNFPGRFSGRQFSNSRSEMNVSTLELGDSALYLCASSLSGANYGYTFGSGTRLTVV.